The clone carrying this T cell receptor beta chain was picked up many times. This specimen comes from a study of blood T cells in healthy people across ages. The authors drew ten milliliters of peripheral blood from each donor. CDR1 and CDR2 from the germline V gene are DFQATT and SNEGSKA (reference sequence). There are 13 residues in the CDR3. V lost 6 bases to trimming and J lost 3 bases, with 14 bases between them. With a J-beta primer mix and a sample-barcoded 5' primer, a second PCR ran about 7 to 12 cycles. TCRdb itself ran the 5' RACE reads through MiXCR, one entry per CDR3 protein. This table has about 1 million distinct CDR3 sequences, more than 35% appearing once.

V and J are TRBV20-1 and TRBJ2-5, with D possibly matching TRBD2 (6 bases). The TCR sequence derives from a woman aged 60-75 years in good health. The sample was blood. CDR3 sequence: CSARALAEETQYF. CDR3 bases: TGCAGTGCCCGAGCGTTAGCGGAAGAGACCCAGTACTTC.